The clone carrying this T cell receptor (beta chain) was recorded many times. CDR3 length equals 13 residues. Germline assignment: CDR1 MGHDK and CDR2 SYGVNS. Trimming left V 7 bases short and J 4 bases short, with 10 bases between. Investigators profiled TCR beta VDJ and CDR3 from genomic DNA template. Via MiXCR, TCRdb re-called the reads, giving one row per CDR3 protein. The sample has a few hundred thousand distinct CDR3 sequences; under 80% are singletons. The sample comes from a study of CD8+CD57+ T cells in acquired aplastic anemia. The sequence was obtained from a human donor in good health, serving as a control. The sequenced material came from sorted CD4+, CD8+, or CD8+CD57+ T cells (not recorded which) from PBMCs. The chain links TRBV25-1 to TRBJ2-2, with D perhaps being TRBD1 or TRBD2 (5 bases each). CDR3 in amino acids: CASMGPGTGELFF. In DNA form, the CDR3 reads TGTGCCAGCATGGGACCCGGCACCGGGGAGCTGTTTTTT.